This T cell receptor beta chain was recovered during a study of CD8 T cells in ankylosing spondylitis. The authors made TCR beta libraries by quantitative 5'-RACE with molecular barcodes. TCRdb re-called the 5' RACE reads with MiXCR, one entry per CDR3 protein. The sample gives hundreds of thousands of distinct CDR3 sequences, more than 25% of which show up once; 0.89% is in the top ten. Regarding the study as a whole: In synovial fluid and blood from reactive arthritis, some motif variants were previously reported. The authors found the disease-linked clones to be CD8+ and relatively rare in peripheral blood. A TCR beta motif of about eight highly homologous variants seemed to mark ankylosing spondylitis blood. Disease-linked clones were reportedly significantly enriched in matched ankylosing spondylitis synovial fluid.

This clonotype was seen only a few times. Antigen specificity is unknown. V shed 4 bases and J shed 0 bases, with 14 bases lying between them. The germline gives CDR1 SGHRS, CDR2 YFSETQ. The CDR3 contains 16 residues. The sequence came from a male donor with ankylosing spondylitis. Sequencing was carried out using blood, either unsorted or a sorted T cell fraction (not recorded which). The rearrangement links TRBV5-1 to TRBJ1-3; tentative D call: TRBD1 (6 bases). The CDR3 sequence: CASSLTGSISGNTIYF. The CDR3 coding sequence is TGCGCCAGCAGCCTGACAGGTTCCATCTCTGGAAACACCATATATTTT.